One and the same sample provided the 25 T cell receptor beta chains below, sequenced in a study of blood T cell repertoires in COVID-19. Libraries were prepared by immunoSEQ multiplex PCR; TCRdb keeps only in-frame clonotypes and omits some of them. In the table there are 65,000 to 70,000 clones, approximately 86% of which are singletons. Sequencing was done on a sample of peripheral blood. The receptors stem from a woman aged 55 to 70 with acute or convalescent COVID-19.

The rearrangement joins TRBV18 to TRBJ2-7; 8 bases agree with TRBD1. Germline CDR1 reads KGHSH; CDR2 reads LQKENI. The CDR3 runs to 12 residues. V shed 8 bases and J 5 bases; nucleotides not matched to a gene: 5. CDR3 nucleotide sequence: TGTGCCAGCGGCGGACAGGGAAACGAGCAGTACTTC. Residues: CASGGQGNEQYF.

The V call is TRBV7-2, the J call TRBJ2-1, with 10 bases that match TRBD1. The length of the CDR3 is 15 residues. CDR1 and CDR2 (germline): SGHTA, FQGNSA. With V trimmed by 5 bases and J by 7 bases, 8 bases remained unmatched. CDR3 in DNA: TGTGCCAGCAGCCCGACAGGGGGCGCGAGTAATGAGCAGTTCTTC. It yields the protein CASSPTGGASNEQFF.

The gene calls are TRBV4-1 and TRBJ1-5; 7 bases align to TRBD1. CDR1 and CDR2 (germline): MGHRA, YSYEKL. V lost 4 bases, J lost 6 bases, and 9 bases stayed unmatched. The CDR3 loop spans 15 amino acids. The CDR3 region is CASSLRTGETQPQHF. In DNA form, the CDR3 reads TGCGCCAGCAGCCTTAGAACAGGGGAAACTCAGCCCCAGCATTTT.

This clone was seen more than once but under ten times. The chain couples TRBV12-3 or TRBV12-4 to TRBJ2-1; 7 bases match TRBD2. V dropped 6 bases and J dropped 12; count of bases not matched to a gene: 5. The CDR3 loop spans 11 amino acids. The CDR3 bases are TGTGCCAGCAGCACGGGGGGTACGCAGTTCTTC. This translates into CASSTGGTQFF.

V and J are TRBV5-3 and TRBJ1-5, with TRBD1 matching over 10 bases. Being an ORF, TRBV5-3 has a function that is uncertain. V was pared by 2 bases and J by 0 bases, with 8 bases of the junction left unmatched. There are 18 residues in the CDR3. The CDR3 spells CARSFMGQGKYSNQPQHF. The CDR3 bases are TGTGCCAGAAGCTTCATGGGACAGGGGAAGTATAGCAATCAGCCCCAGCATTTT.

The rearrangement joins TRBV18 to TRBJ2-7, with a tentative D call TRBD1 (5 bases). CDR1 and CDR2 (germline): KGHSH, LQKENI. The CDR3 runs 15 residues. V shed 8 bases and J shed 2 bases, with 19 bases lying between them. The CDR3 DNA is TGTGCCAGCAGGCCCGGCGGCAGGGTCCCCTACGAGCAGTACTTC. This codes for CASRPGGRVPYEQYF.

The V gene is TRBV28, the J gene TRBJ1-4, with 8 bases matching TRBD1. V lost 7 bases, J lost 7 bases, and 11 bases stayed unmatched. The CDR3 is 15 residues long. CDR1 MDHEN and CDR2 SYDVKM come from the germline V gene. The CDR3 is CASNGQGGVIEKLFF. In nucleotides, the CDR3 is TGTGCCAGCAATGGACAGGGAGGGGTAATTGAAAAACTGTTTTTT.

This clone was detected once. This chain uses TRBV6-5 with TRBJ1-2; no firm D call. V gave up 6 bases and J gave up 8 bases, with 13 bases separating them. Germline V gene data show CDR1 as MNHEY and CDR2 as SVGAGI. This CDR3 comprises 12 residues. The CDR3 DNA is TGTGCCAGCAGCTCCCCTGGGAGAGGCTACACCTTC. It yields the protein CASSSPGRGYTF.

The CDR3 region has the DNA TGTGCCAGCAGCCCAGTCGGGAAGCAAGAGACCCAGTACTTC. This encodes CASSPVGKQETQYF. The chain employs TRBV7-8 and TRBJ2-5; D might be TRBD2 (5 bases). Trimming cost V 5 bases and J 2 bases, with 12 bases left between them. The CDR3 has 14 amino acids. Germline lookup yields CDR1 SGHVS and CDR2 FQNEAQ.

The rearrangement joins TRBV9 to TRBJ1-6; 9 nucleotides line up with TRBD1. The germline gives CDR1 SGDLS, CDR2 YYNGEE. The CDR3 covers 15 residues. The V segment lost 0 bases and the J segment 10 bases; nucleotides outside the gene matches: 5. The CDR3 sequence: CASSVGGQGNSPLHF. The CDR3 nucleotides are TGTGCCAGCAGCGTAGGGGGACAGGGAAACTCACCCCTCCACTTT.

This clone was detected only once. The CDR3 spells CASSSTGVYGYTF. In DNA form, the CDR3 reads TGTGCCAGCAGTTCGACAGGTGTCTATGGCTACACCTTC. This sequence joins TRBV6-2 or TRBV6-3 and TRBJ1-2, with D tentatively TRBD1 (6 bases). Germline-derived CDR1 and CDR2 are MNHEY and SVGEGT. V lost 4 bases and J lost 4, with 10 bases in between. The CDR3 length is 13 residues.

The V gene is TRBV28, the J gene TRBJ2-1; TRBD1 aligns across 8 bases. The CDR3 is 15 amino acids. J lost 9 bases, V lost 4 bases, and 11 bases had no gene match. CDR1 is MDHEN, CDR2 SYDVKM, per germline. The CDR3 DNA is TGTGCCAGCAGTTCCCATGGACAGGGAATGGTTGAGCAGTTCTTC. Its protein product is CASSSHGQGMVEQFF.

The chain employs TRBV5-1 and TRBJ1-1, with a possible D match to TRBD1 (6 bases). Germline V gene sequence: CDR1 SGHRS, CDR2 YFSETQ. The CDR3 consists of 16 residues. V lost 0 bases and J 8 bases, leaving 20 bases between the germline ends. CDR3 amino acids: CASSLVPLTAGGEAFF. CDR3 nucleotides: TGCGCCAGCAGCTTGGTACCCCTCACAGCTGGGGGCGAAGCTTTCTTT.

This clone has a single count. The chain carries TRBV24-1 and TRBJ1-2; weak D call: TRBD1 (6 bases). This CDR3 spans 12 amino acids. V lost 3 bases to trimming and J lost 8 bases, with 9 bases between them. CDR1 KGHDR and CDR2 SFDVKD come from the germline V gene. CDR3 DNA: TGTGCCACCAGTGATCGGACAGTCGGCTACACCTTC. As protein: CATSDRTVGYTF.

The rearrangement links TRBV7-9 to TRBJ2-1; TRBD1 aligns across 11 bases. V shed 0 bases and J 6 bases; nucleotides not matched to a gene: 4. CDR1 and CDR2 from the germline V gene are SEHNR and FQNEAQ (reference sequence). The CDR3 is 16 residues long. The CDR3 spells CASSLALGQGANEQFF. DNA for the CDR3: TGTGCCAGCAGCTTAGCGCTTGGACAGGGGGCCAATGAGCAGTTCTTC. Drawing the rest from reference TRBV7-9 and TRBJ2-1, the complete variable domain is DTGVSQNPRHKITKRGQNVTFRCDPISEHNRLYWYRQTLGQGPEFLTYFQNEAQLEKSRLLSDRFSAERPKGSFSTLEIQRTEQGDSAMYLCASSLALGQGANEQFFGPGTRLTVL.

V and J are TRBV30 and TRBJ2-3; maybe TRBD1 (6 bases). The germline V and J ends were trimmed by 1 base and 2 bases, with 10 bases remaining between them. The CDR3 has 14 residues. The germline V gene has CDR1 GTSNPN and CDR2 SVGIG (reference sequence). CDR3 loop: CAWSEDRLTDTQYF. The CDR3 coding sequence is TGTGCCTGGAGTGAGGACAGACTCACAGATACGCAGTATTTT.

CDR3 in amino acids: CAKQNRGLGNTEAFF. In DNA, the CDR3 is TGTGCCAAACAGAATAGGGGTTTAGGGAACACTGAAGCTTTCTTT. This rearrangement joins TRBV2 to TRBJ1-1; possibly TRBD1 for D (5 bases). The CDR3 extends over 15 amino acids. Germline values: CDR1 SNHLY, CDR2 FYNNEI. Trimming pared 10 bases from V and 1 base from J, leaving 19 bases between.

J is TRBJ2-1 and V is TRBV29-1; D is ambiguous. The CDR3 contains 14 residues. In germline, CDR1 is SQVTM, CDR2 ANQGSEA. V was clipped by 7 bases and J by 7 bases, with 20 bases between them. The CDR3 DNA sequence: TGCAGCGGCACTGAGGCACAAGTAAGGAATGAGCAGTTCTTC. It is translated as CSGTEAQVRNEQFF.

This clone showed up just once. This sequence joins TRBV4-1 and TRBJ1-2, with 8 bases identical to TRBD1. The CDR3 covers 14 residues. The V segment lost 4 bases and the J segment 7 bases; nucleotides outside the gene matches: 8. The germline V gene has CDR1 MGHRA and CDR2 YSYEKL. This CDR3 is CASSPGQGNRGYTF. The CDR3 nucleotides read TGCGCCAGCAGCCCCGGACAGGGAAACCGTGGCTACACCTTC.

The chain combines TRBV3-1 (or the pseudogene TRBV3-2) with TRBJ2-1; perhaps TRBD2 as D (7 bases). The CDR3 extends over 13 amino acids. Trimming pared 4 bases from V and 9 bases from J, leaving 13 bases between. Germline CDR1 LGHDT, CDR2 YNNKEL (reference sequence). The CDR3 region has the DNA TGTGCCAGCAGCCCCTCGAGGGGGGGTGAGCAGTTCTTC. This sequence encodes CASSPSRGGEQFF.

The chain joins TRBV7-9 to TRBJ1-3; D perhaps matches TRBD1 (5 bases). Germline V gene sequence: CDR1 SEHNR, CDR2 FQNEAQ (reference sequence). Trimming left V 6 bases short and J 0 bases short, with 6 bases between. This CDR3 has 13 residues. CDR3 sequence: CASSRGSGNTIYF. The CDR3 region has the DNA TGTGCCAGCAGTAGGGGCTCTGGAAACACCATATATTTT. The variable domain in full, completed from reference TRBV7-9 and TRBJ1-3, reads DTGVSQNPRHKITKRGQNVTFRCDPISEHNRLYWYRQTLGQGPEFLTYFQNEAQLEKSRLLSDRFSAERPKGSFSTLEIQRTEQGDSAMYLCASSRGSGNTIYFGEGSWLTVV.

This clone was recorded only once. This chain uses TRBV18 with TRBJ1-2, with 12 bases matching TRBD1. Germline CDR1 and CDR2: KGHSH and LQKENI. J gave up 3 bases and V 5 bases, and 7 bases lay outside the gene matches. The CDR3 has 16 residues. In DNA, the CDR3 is TGTGCCAGCTCAACGGGACAGGGGGCGCAGGACTATGGCTACACCTTC. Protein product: CASSTGQGAQDYGYTF.

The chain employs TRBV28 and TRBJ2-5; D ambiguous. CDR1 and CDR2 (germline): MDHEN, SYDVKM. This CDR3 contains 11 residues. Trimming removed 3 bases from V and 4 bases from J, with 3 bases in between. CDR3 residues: CASSFRETQYF. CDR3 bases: TGTGCCAGCAGTTTTAGAGAGACCCAGTACTTC.

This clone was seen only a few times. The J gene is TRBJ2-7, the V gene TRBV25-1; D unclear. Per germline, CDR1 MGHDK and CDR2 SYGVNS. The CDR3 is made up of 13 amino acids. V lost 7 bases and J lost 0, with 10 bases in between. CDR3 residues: CASTDRSSYEQYF. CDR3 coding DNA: TGTGCCAGCACCGATAGGAGCTCCTACGAGCAGTACTTC.

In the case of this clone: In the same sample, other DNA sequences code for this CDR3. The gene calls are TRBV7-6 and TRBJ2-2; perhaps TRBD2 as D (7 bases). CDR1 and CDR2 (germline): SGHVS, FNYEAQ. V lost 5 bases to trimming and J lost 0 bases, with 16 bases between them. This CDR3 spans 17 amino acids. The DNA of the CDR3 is TGTGCCAGCAGCCCTAGGGGGGGAGCGGCGAACACCGGGGAGCTGTTTTTT. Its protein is CASSPRGGAANTGELFF.